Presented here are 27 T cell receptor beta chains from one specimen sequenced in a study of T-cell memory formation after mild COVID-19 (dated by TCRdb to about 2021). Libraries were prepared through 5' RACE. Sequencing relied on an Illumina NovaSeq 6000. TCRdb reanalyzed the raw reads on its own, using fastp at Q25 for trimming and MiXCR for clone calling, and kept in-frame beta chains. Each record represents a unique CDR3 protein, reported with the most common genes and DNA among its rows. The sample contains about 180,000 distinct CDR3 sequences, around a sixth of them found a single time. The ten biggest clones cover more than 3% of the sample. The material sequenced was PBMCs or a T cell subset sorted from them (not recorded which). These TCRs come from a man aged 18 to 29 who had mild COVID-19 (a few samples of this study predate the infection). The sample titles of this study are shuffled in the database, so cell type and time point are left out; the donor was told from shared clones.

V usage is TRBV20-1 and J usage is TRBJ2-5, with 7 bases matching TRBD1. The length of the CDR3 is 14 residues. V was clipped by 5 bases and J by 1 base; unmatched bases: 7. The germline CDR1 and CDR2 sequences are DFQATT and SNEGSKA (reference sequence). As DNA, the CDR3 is TGCAGTGCTGCGGTACAGGGGACCCAAGAGACCCAGTACTTC. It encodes CSAAVQGTQETQYF.

CDR3 coding DNA: TGTGCCAGTAGTGCCCTCCAGGGGATCGGTCAGCCCCAGCATTTT. It translates to CASSALQGIGQPQHF. The chain joins TRBV19 to TRBJ1-5, with a tentative D call TRBD1 (6 bases). The V gene's germline CDR1 is LNHDA and CDR2 SQIVND (reference sequence). The V gene lost 5 bases and the J gene lost 6 bases, with 17 bases spanning the gap. The CDR3 runs to 15 residues.

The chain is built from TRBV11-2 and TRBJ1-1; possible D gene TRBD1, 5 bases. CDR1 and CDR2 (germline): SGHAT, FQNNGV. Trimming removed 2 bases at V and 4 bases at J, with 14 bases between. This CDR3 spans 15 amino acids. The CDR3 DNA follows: TGTGCCAGCAGCTTACTGAGAGGGGTTCTCACTGAAGCTTTCTTT. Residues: CASSLLRGVLTEAFF.

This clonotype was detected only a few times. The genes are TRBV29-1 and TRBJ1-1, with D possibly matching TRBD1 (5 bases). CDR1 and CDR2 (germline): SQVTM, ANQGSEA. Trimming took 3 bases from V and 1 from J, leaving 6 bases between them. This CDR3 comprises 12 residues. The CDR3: CSVEGGNTEAFF. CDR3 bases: TGCAGCGTTGAGGGGGGGAACACTGAAGCTTTCTTT.

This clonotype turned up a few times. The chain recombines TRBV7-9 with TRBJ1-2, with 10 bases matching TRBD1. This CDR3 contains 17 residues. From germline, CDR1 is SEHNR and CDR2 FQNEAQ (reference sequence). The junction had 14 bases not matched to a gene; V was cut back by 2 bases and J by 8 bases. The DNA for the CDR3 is TGTGCCAGCAGCTTAACTGGCCGGGACAGGGGAGGTGCCGGCTACACCTTC. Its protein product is CASSLTGRDRGGAGYTF. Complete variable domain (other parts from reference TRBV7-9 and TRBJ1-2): DTGVSQNPRHKITKRGQNVTFRCDPISEHNRLYWYRQTLGQGPEFLTYFQNEAQLEKSRLLSDRFSAERPKGSFSTLEIQRTEQGDSAMYLCASSLTGRDRGGAGYTFGSGTRLTVV.

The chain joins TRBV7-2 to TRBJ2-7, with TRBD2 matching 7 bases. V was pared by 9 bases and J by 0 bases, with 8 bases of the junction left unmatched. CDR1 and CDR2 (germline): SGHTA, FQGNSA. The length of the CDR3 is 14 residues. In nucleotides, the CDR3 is TGTGCCAGTGGGGGGGATGTGATCTCCTACGAGCAGTACTTC. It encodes CASGGDVISYEQYF.

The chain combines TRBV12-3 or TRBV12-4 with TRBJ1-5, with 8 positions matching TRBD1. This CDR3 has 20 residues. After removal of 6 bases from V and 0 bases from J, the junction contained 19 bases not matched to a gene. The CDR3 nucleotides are TGTGCCAGCAGGGGACCTCCCATGCGACAGGGGTATAGTAGCAATCAGCCCCAGCATTTT. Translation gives CASRGPPMRQGYSSNQPQHF.

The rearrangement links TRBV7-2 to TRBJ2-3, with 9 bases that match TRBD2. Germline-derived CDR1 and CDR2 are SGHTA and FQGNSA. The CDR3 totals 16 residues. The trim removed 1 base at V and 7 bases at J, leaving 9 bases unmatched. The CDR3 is CASSLVFGGGVNTQYF. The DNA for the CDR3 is TGTGCCAGCAGCTTAGTATTTGGCGGGGGGGTGAATACGCAGTATTTT.

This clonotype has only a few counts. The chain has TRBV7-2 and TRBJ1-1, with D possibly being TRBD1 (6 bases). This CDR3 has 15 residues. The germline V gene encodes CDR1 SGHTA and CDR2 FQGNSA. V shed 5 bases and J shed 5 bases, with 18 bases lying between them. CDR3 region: CASSARDIGGTEAFF. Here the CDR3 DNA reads TGTGCCAGCAGCGCGCGGGACATAGGCGGGACTGAAGCTTTCTTT.

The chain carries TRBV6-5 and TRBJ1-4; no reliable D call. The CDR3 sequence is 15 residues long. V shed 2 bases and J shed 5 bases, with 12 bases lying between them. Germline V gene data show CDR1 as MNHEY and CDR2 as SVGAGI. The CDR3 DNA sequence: TGTGCCAGCAGTTACCGTTCCCGGGCGAATGAAAAACTGTTTTTT. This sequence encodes CASSYRSRANEKLFF.

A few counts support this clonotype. CDR3 in amino acids: CASSFGPGTGNTDTQYF. The DNA of the CDR3 is TGCGCCAGCAGCTTTGGTCCAGGGACAGGGAACACAGATACGCAGTATTTT. The V gene is TRBV5-1, the J gene TRBJ2-3; 9 bases align to TRBD1. This CDR3 contains 17 residues. Trimming removed 2 bases from V and 2 bases from J; junction bases left unmatched: 9. CDR1 is SGHRS and CDR2 is YFSETQ in the germline V gene.

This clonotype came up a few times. CDR3 loop: CASSSTVGDEKLFF. DNA for the CDR3: TGTGCCAGCAGCTCCACGGTAGGGGATGAAAAACTGTTTTTT. J is TRBJ1-4 and V is TRBV4-2; D might be TRBD1 (5 bases). CDR1 is LGHNA, CDR2 YNFKEQ, per germline. This CDR3 contains 14 residues. The V and J ends lost 5 bases and 6 bases respectively, with 13 bases between them.

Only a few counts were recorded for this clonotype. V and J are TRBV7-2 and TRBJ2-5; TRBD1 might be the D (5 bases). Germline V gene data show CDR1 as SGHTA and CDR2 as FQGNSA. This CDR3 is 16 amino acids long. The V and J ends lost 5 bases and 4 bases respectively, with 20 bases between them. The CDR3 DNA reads TGTGCCAGCAGCCTCCCCTGGGCAGGGATGGGAGAGACCCAGTACTTC. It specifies CASSLPWAGMGETQYF.

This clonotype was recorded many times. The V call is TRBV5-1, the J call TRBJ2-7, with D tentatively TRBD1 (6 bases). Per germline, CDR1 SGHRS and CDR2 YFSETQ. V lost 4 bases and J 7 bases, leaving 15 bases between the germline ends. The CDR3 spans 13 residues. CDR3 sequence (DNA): TGCGCCAGCAGCATCGATCAAACAGGGGAGCAGTACTTC. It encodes CASSIDQTGEQYF. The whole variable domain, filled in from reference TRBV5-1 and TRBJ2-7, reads KAGVTQTPRYLIKTRGQQVTLSCSPISGHRSVSWYQQTPGQGLQFLFEYFSETQRNKGNFPGRFSGRQFSNSRSEMNVSTLELGDSALYLCASSIDQTGEQYFGPGTRLTVT.

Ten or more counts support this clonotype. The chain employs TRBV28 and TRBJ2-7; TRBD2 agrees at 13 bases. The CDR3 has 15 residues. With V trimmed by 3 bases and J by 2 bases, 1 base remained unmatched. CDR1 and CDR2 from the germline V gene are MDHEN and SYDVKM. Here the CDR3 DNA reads TGTGCCAGCAGTTTGGGACTAGCGGGGACCTACGAGCAGTACTTC. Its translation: CASSLGLAGTYEQYF.

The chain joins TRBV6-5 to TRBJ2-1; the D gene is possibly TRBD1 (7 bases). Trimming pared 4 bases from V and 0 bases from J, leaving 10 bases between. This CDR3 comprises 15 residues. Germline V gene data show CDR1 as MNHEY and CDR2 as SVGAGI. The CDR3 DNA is TGTGCCAGCAGTTCAGGGGGGTTCTCCTACAATGAGCAGTTCTTC. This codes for CASSSGGFSYNEQFF.

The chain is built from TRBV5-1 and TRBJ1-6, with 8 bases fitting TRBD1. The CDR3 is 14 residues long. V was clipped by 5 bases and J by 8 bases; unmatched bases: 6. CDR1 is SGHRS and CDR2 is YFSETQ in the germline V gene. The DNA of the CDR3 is TGCGCCAGCAGGCCGACAGGGGTGGATTCACCCCTCCACTTT. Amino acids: CASRPTGVDSPLHF.

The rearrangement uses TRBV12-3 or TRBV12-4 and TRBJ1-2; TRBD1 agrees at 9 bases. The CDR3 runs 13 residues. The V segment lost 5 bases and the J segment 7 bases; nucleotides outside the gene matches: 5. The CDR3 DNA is TGTGCCAGCAGTCCCGGGACAGGGTTTGGCTACACCTTC. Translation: CASSPGTGFGYTF.

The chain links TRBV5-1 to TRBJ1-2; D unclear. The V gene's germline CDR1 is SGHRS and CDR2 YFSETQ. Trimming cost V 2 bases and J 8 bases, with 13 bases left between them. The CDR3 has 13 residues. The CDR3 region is CASSLPPSRGYTF. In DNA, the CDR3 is TGCGCCAGCAGCTTACCGCCCTCCAGGGGCTACACCTTC.

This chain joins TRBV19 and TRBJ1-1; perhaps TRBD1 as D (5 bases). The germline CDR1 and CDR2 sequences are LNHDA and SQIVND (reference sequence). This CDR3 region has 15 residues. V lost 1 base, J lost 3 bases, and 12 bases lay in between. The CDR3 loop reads CASSIGLAGDTEAFF. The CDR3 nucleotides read TGTGCCAGTAGTATAGGGCTGGCGGGGGACACTGAAGCTTTCTTT. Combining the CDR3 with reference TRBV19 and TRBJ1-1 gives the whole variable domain DGGITQSPKYLFRKEGQNVTLSCEQNLNHDAMYWYRQDPGQGLRLIYYSQIVNDFQKGDIAEGYSVSREKKESFPLTVTSAQKNPTAFYLCASSIGLAGDTEAFFGQGTRLTVV.

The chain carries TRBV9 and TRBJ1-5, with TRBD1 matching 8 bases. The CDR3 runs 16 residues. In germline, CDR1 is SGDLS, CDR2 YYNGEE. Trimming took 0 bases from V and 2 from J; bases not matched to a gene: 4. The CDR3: CASSVVGTGGNQPQHF. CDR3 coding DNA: TGTGCCAGCAGCGTAGTTGGGACAGGAGGCAATCAGCCCCAGCATTTT.

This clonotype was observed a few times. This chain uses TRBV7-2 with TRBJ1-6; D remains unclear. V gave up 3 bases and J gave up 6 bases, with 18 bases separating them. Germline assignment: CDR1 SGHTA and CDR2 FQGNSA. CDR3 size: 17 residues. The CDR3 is CASSFSPTGSGNSPLHF. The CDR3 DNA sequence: TGTGCCAGCAGCTTTAGCCCCACGGGGAGCGGTAATTCACCCCTCCACTTT.

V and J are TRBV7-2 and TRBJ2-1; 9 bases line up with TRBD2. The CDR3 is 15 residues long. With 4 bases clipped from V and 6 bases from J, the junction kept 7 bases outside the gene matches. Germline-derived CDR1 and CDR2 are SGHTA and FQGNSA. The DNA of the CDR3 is TGTGCCAGCAGCTCTGGGCGGGGGGGATCCAATGAGCAGTTCTTC. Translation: CASSSGRGGSNEQFF.

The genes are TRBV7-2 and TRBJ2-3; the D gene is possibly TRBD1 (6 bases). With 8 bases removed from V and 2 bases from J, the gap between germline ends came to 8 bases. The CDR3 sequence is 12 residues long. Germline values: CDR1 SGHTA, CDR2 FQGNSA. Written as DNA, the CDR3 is TGTGCCAGCGGGACATACACAGATACGCAGTATTTT. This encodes CASGTYTDTQYF. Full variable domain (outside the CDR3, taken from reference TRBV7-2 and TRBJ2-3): GAGVSQSPSNKVTEKGKDVELRCDPISGHTALYWYRQSLGQGLEFLIYFQGNSAPDKSGLPSDRFSAERTGGSVSTLTIQRTQQEDSAVYLCASGTYTDTQYFGPGTRLTVL.

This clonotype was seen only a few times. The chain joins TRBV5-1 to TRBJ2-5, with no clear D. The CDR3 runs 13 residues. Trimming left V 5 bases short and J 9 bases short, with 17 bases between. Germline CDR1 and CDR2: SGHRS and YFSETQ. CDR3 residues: CASRVRNQEPQYF. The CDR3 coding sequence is TGCGCCAGCAGGGTCCGAAATCAGGAACCCCAGTACTTC. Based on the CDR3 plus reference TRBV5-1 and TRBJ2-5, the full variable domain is KAGVTQTPRYLIKTRGQQVTLSCSPISGHRSVSWYQQTPGQGLQFLFEYFSETQRNKGNFPGRFSGRQFSNSRSEMNVSTLELGDSALYLCASRVRNQEPQYFGPGTRLLVL.

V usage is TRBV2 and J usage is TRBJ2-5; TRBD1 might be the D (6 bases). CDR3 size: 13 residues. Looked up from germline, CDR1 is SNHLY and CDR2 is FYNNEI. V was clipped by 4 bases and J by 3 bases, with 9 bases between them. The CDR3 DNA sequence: TGTGCCAGCAGTGCGGACAGAAAAGAGACCCAGTACTTC. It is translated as CASSADRKETQYF.

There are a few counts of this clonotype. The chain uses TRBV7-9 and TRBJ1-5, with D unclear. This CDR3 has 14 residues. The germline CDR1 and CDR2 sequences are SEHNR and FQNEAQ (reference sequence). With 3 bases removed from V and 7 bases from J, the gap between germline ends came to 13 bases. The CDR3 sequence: CASSFGPREQPQHF. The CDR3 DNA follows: TGTGCCAGCAGCTTCGGGCCACGCGAACAGCCCCAGCATTTT.